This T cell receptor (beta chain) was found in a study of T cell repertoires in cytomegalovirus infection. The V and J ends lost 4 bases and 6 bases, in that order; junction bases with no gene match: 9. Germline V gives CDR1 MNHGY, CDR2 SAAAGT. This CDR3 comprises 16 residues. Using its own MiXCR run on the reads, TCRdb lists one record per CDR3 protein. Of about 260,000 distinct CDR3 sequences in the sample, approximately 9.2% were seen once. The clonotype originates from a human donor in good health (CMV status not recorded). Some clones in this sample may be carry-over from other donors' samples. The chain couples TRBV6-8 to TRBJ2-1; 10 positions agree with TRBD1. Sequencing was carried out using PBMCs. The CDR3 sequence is CASSSVGTGVVNEQFF. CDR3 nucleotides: TGTGCCAGCAGTTCGGTGGGGACAGGGGTGGTCAATGAGCAGTTCTTC.